The 17 T cell receptor beta chains in this list originate from one sample, sequenced in a study of blood T cell repertoires in COVID-19. Using immunoSEQ multiplex PCR, the repertoire was profiled, and TCRdb retains in-frame clones only, with some absent. The table shows approximately 360,000 clones, with 70% to 90% occurring only once. Sequencing was done on a sample of peripheral blood. The receptors here all came from a man aged 40-55 years with acute or convalescent COVID-19.

The chain carries TRBV27 and TRBJ2-7; TRBD1 matches 7 bases. Germline V gene data show CDR1 as MNHEY and CDR2 as SMNVEV (reference sequence). CDR3 length equals 14 residues. With V trimmed by 5 bases and J by 2 bases, 6 bases remained unmatched. CDR3 in amino acids: CASSPGQVPYEQYF. The CDR3 bases are TGTGCCAGCAGTCCCGGACAGGTTCCCTACGAGCAGTACTTC.

The CDR3: CASSQDFQTLGYGYTF. DNA for the CDR3: TGTGCCAGCAGCCAAGATTTCCAGACTCTAGGCTATGGCTACACCTTC. This chain uses TRBV3-1 (or the pseudogene TRBV3-2) with TRBJ1-2; D is unclear. Germline V CDR1 and CDR2: LGHDT, YNNKEL (reference sequence). The CDR3 sequence is 16 residues long. V shed 0 bases and J shed 4 bases, with 15 bases lying between them.

CDR3 loop: CASSLSTLDTIYF. The CDR3 nucleotides read TGTGCCAGCAGTTTATCCACGCTAGACACCATATATTTT. J is TRBJ1-3 and V is TRBV12-3 or TRBV12-4; D remains ambiguous. V dropped 2 bases and J dropped 8 bases, with 10 bases sitting between them. This CDR3 comprises 13 residues.

The chain joins TRBV7-6 to TRBJ1-5; the match to TRBD1 covers 9 bases. V gave up 1 base and J gave up 7 bases; unmatched junction bases: 8. Germline V gene data show CDR1 as SGHVS and CDR2 as FNYEAQ. The length of the CDR3 is 16 residues. The CDR3 loop is CASSLDRGRLRQPQHF. CDR3 sequence (DNA): TGTGCCAGCAGCTTAGACAGGGGGCGTTTGAGGCAGCCCCAGCATTTT.

This chain uses TRBV6-6 with TRBJ1-3; 7 nucleotides match TRBD1. Looked up from germline, CDR1 is MNHNY and CDR2 is SVGAGI (reference sequence). V shed 2 bases, J shed 2 bases, and the junction held 3 bases outside the gene matches. This CDR3 has 15 residues. The CDR3 region is CASSYAGQTGNTIYF. CDR3 DNA: TGTGCCAGCAGTTACGCGGGACAGACTGGAAACACCATATATTTT.

V and J are TRBV6-5 and TRBJ2-1; 7 bases match TRBD1. The CDR3 loop spans 13 amino acids. Germline V gene data show CDR1 as MNHEY and CDR2 as SVGAGI. The J segment lost 8 bases and the V segment lost 5 bases, leaving 6 bases of the junction unmatched. As DNA, the CDR3 is TGTGCCAGCAGTCCTACAGGGGAAGATGAGCAGTTCTTC. It is translated as CASSPTGEDEQFF.

The V and J genes are TRBV4-1 and TRBJ2-7; D unresolved. This CDR3 region has 14 residues. Germline V gene sequence: CDR1 MGHRA, CDR2 YSYEKL. With 0 bases removed from V and 6 bases from J, the gap between germline ends came to 12 bases. The CDR3 region has the DNA TGCGCCAGCAGCCAAGATGAGTCCGTTATCGAGCAGTACTTC. This translates into CASSQDESVIEQYF.

The chain carries TRBV5-1 and TRBJ2-2; tentative D call: TRBD1 (5 bases). Germline CDR1 is SGHRS and CDR2 is YFSETQ. V gave up 0 bases and J gave up 5 bases, with 11 bases separating them. This CDR3 region has 15 residues. As DNA, the CDR3 is TGCGCCAGCAGCTTGGGAGACAGTTCGACCGGGGAGCTGTTTTTT. This gives the protein CASSLGDSSTGELFF.

The chain couples TRBV6-5 to TRBJ2-7, with D possibly matching TRBD1 (5 bases). The CDR3 sequence is 13 residues long. Germline V gives CDR1 MNHEY, CDR2 SVGAGI. V was cut by 2 bases and J by 2 bases, with 7 bases left in between. Written as DNA, the CDR3 is TGTGCCAGCAGTTACCCAGGGACCTACGAGCAGTACTTC. Translation: CASSYPGTYEQYF.

CDR3 loop: CASSVGTGDYGYTF. The CDR3, as DNA: TGTGCCAGCAGTGTCGGGACAGGGGACTATGGCTACACCTTC. The rearrangement uses TRBV2 and TRBJ1-2; TRBD1 matches 10 bases. Germline V gene lookup returns CDR1 SNHLY and CDR2 FYNNEI. The junction had 2 bases not matched to a gene; V was cut back by 4 bases and J by 3 bases. The CDR3 contains 14 residues.

This clone was seen a single time. This chain links TRBV5-6 with TRBJ1-2; 8 positions match TRBD1. The CDR3 spans 13 residues. V was pared by 2 bases and J by 6 bases, with 3 bases of the junction left unmatched. The germline V gene has CDR1 SGHDT and CDR2 YYEEEE. CDR3 sequence reads: CASSFDRGHGYTF. In DNA, the CDR3 is TGTGCCAGCAGCTTCGACAGGGGACATGGCTACACCTTC.

This rearrangement joins TRBV5-4 to TRBJ2-7; possible D gene TRBD1, 5 bases. Germline lookup yields CDR1 SGHNT and CDR2 YYREEE (reference sequence). The CDR3 sequence is 14 residues long. V was shortened by 3 bases and J by 3 bases, with 13 bases between the two germline ends. The CDR3: CASSSDTGYYEQYF. The CDR3 DNA reads TGTGCCAGCAGCTCGGACACCGGCTACTACGAGCAGTACTTC.

The table lists this clone with a count of one. CDR3 DNA: TGTGCCAGCGATTGGGGCAACACTGAAGCTTTCTTT. Protein: CASDWGNTEAFF. The chain couples TRBV7-9 to TRBJ1-1, with D maybe TRBD1 (5 bases). This CDR3 spans 12 amino acids. CDR1 and CDR2 (germline): SEHNR, FQNEAQ (reference sequence). Deletions cut 8 bases from V and 2 bases from J, with 9 bases between.

The V and J genes are TRBV11-2 and TRBJ2-1; 8 positions match TRBD1. Trimming took 4 bases from V and 6 from J; bases not matched to a gene: 17. This CDR3 has 18 residues. Germline V CDR1 and CDR2: SGHAT, FQNNGV. The CDR3 protein is CASSSHGQDRVAFNEQFF. CDR3 DNA sequence: TGTGCCAGCAGCTCCCACGGGCAGGACAGGGTCGCCTTCAATGAGCAGTTCTTC.

The chain has TRBV21-1 and TRBJ2-7; the table's TRBD1 call for D was not verified on the DNA. TRBV21-1 is noted as a pseudogene. The CDR3 totals 15 residues. DNA of the CDR3: TGTGCCAGAGACCCCCCTCCCACAGGGCCCCACGAGCAGTACTTC. The encoded protein is CARDPPPTGPHEQYF.

V gene TRBV11-2 combines with J gene TRBJ2-4; D remains unclear. The CDR3 sequence is 15 residues long. Between the trimmed V and J ends, which lost 0 bases and 2 bases, there was a span of 8 bases. From germline, CDR1 is SGHAT and CDR2 FQNNGV. The CDR3 DNA reads as TGTGCCAGCAGCTTAGATACAGATACCAAAAACATTCAGTACTTC. It is translated as CASSLDTDTKNIQYF.

V gene TRBV11-2 combines with J gene TRBJ2-2; tentative D call: TRBD2 (6 bases). Germline V gives CDR1 SGHAT, CDR2 FQNNGV. The CDR3 runs to 13 residues. Trimming took off 9 bases at V and 7 bases at J, with 15 bases between the two ends. The CDR3 sequence: CASRSPGDGELFF. In nucleotides, the CDR3 is TGTGCCAGTCGGTCCCCGGGGGACGGGGAGCTGTTTTTT.